The 25 T cell receptor beta chains below were found in one sample sequenced in a study of blood T cell repertoires in COVID-19. TCRdb's table, derived via immunoSEQ multiplex PCR, lists solely in-frame clones and lacks some. The sample holds about 160,000 clones, 65% to 90% seen once. Sequencing input: peripheral blood. All receptors come from a man in his sixties or seventies with acute or convalescent COVID-19.

J is TRBJ2-3 and V is TRBV11-2, with 7 positions matching TRBD2. V gave up 0 bases and J gave up 1 base; unmatched junction bases: 7. Looked up from germline, CDR1 is SGHAT and CDR2 is FQNNGV. This CDR3 is 17 amino acids long. CDR3 DNA: TGTGCCAGCAGCTTAGATCGGGTTAGCGGGCGCACAGATACGCAGTATTTT. This gives the protein CASSLDRVSGRTDTQYF.

The chain combines TRBV6-5 with TRBJ2-5; D unresolved. CDR3 length: 11 amino acids. V lost 6 bases to trimming and J lost 2 bases, with 4 bases between them. From germline, CDR1 is MNHEY and CDR2 SVGAGI. The DNA for the CDR3 is TGTGCCAGCAGAGCGCAAGAGACCCAGTACTTC. It is translated as CASRAQETQYF.

The V call is TRBV27, the J call TRBJ2-5, with D perhaps TRBD2 (6 bases). Germline V gives CDR1 MNHEY, CDR2 SMNVEV (reference sequence). This CDR3 spans 15 amino acids. V shed 4 bases and J shed 7 bases, with 19 bases lying between them. CDR3 protein: CASSSSLGWGVTQYF. As DNA, the CDR3 is TGTGCCAGCAGTTCCTCTCTGGGATGGGGGGTGACCCAGTACTTC.

This clone was seen repeatedly, ten times or more. The chain has TRBV28 and TRBJ1-1, with 10 bases identical to TRBD1. This CDR3 has 12 amino acids. Germline CDR1 and CDR2: MDHEN and SYDVKM. The J segment lost 9 bases and the V segment lost 6 bases, leaving 4 bases of the junction unmatched. Here the CDR3 reads CASRHDRGQAFF. CDR3 coding DNA: TGTGCCAGCAGACACGACAGGGGGCAAGCTTTCTTT.

The V call is TRBV11-2, the J call TRBJ2-3, with TRBD2 identical over 8 bases. CDR3 length: 16 residues. Trimming removed 5 bases from V and 5 bases from J; junction bases left unmatched: 12. Germline V gives CDR1 SGHAT, CDR2 FQNNGV. The chain's CDR3 is CASSPPGTRVRDTQYF. As DNA, the CDR3 is TGTGCCAGCAGCCCCCCGGGGACTAGGGTTCGAGATACGCAGTATTTT.

The rearrangement joins TRBV27 to TRBJ2-1; tentatively, D is TRBD2 (6 bases). Per germline, CDR1 MNHEY and CDR2 SMNVEV (reference sequence). V lost 3 bases and J lost 5, with 8 bases in between. This CDR3 has 13 residues. CDR3 DNA: TGTGCCAGCAGTTTCAGGAGGGACAATGAGCAGTTCTTC. This gives the protein CASSFRRDNEQFF.

This chain links TRBV19 with TRBJ2-1; the match to TRBD2 covers 10 bases. V was pared by 4 bases and J by 10 bases, with 7 bases of the junction left unmatched. This CDR3 contains 14 residues. Germline assignment: CDR1 LNHDA and CDR2 SQIVND (reference sequence). The CDR3 spells CASSSASGSVEQFF. The CDR3 DNA reads TGTGCCAGTAGTAGTGCTAGCGGGAGCGTGGAGCAGTTCTTC.

The genes are TRBV11-2 and TRBJ2-1, with no clear D. The CDR3 is 14 residues long. Germline CDR1 and CDR2: SGHAT and FQNNGV. The V end was cut by 1 base, the J end by 9 bases, with 13 bases between. CDR3: CASSLVALIGEQFF. The DNA for the CDR3 is TGTGCCAGCAGCTTAGTTGCCCTCATCGGTGAGCAGTTCTTC.

In the case of this clone: Additional DNA sequences in this sample encode the identical CDR3. J is TRBJ2-2 and V is TRBV18, with D unresolved. Germline CDR1 and CDR2: KGHSH and LQKENI. CDR3 length equals 14 residues. Trimming cost V 0 bases and J 5 bases, with 7 bases left between them. The CDR3 spells CASSPPVRTGELFF. For the CDR3, the DNA is TGTGCCAGCTCACCACCAGTCAGGACCGGGGAGCTGTTTTTT. Together with reference TRBV18 and TRBJ2-2, the CDR3 gives the full variable domain: NAGVMQNPRHLVRRRGQEARLRCSPMKGHSHVYWYRQLPEEGLKFMVYLQKENIIDESGMPKERFSAEFPKEGPSILRIQQVVRGDSAAYFCASSPPVRTGELFFGEGSRLTVL.

CDR3 in DNA: TGTGCCAGCAGCCCAACGGGACTATCCTACGAGCAGTACTTC. It is translated as CASSPTGLSYEQYF. The gene calls are TRBV28 and TRBJ2-7; 7 bases match TRBD2. The CDR3 loop spans 14 amino acids. Germline V lookup: CDR1 MDHEN, CDR2 SYDVKM. J gave up 1 base and V 6 bases, and 6 bases lay outside the gene matches. Supplemented by reference TRBV28 and TRBJ2-7, the full variable domain reads DVKVTQSSRYLVKRTGEKVFLECVQDMDHENMFWYRQDPGLGLRLIYFSYDVKMKEKGDIPEGYSVSREKKERFSLILESASTNQTSMYLCASSPTGLSYEQYFGPGTRLTVT.

DNA for the CDR3: TGCAGCGTTGGAGTACGAACTAGCGGATCCACAGATACGCAGTATTTT. Residues: CSVGVRTSGSTDTQYF. The rearrangement joins TRBV29-1 to TRBJ2-3, with 8 bases fitting TRBD2. This CDR3 comprises 16 residues. The V gene end was trimmed by 4 bases and the J gene end by 2 bases; junction bases not matched to a gene: 11. Germline V gene data show CDR1 as SQVTM and CDR2 as ANQGSEA.

The chain uses TRBV28 and TRBJ1-1; perhaps TRBD1 as D (6 bases). This CDR3 is 17 amino acids long. Between the trimmed V and J ends, which lost 6 bases and 1 base, there was a span of 21 bases. Germline loops: CDR1 MDHEN, CDR2 SYDVKM. The CDR3 protein is CASSIGIPGGPNTEAFF. CDR3 in DNA: TGTGCCAGCAGCATCGGGATACCGGGGGGGCCGAACACTGAAGCTTTCTTT.

The V call is TRBV7-9, the J call TRBJ2-1, with 12 positions matching TRBD2. CDR1 is SEHNR, CDR2 FQNEAQ, per germline (reference sequence). The CDR3 covers 16 residues. V shed 4 bases and J 3 bases; nucleotides not matched to a gene: 4. CDR3 sequence reads: CASSYGLAGLYNEQFF. In DNA, the CDR3 is TGTGCCAGCAGCTATGGACTAGCGGGGCTCTACAATGAGCAGTTCTTC. Together with reference TRBV7-9 and TRBJ2-1, the CDR3 gives the full variable domain: DTGVSQNPRHKITKRGQNVTFRCDPISEHNRLYWYRQTLGQGPEFLTYFQNEAQLEKSRLLSDRFSAERPKGSFSTLEIQRTEQGDSAMYLCASSYGLAGLYNEQFFGPGTRLTVL.

V and J are TRBV6-2 or TRBV6-3 and TRBJ2-3; D might be TRBD2 (6 bases). Germline V gene lookup returns CDR1 MNHEY and CDR2 SVGEGT. This CDR3 contains 17 residues. The V gene lost 5 bases and the J gene lost 4 bases, with 22 bases spanning the gap. CDR3 amino acids: CASSPLAPGVSADTQYF. The CDR3 DNA reads TGTGCCAGCAGTCCCCTAGCGCCGGGTGTTTCGGCAGATACGCAGTATTTT.

The genes are TRBV7-2 and TRBJ1-6; D may be TRBD1 (5 bases). The germline V and J ends were trimmed by 6 bases and 5 bases, with 14 bases remaining between them. The CDR3 has 15 amino acids. Germline assignment: CDR1 SGHTA and CDR2 FQGNSA. As DNA, the CDR3 is TGTGCCAGCAGAGGCTCGACAGTGAATAATTCACCCCTCCACTTT. It codes for CASRGSTVNNSPLHF.

The V and J genes are TRBV6-6 and TRBJ2-7, with 13 bases lining up with TRBD2. The CDR3 contains 14 residues. The germline V gene has CDR1 MNHNY and CDR2 SVGAGI (reference sequence). The junction had 2 bases not matched to a gene; V was cut back by 7 bases and J by 2 bases. The CDR3 nucleotides read TGTGCCAGCAATGGACTAGCGGGAGCCTACGAGCAGTACTTC. Translation gives CASNGLAGAYEQYF.

This CDR3 is CASSSPGGNGGEKLFF. The CDR3 DNA follows: TGTGCCAGCAGTTCCCCGGGGGGGAACGGGGGTGAAAAACTGTTTTTT. The rearrangement links TRBV27 to TRBJ1-4; D might be TRBD1 (5 bases). Per the germline V gene, CDR1 is MNHEY and CDR2 is SMNVEV (reference sequence). The V end was cut by 4 bases, the J end by 7 bases, with 19 bases between. The CDR3 runs to 16 residues. The full variable domain, in which reference TRBV27 and TRBJ1-4 provide the parts outside the CDR3, is EAQVTQNPRYLITVTGKKLTVTCSQNMNHEYMSWYRQDPGLGLRQIYYSMNVEVTDKGDVPEGYKVSRKEKRNFPLILESPSPNQTSLYFCASSSPGGNGGEKLFFGSGTQLSVL.

The chain is built from TRBV7-2 and TRBJ2-7, with 8 bases identical to TRBD2. The V segment lost 10 bases and the J segment 1 base; nucleotides outside the gene matches: 6. This CDR3 contains 13 residues. The germline CDR1 and CDR2 sequences are SGHTA and FQGNSA. The chain's CDR3 is CATSGGPSYEQYF. The CDR3 DNA sequence: TGTGCCACCTCGGGAGGGCCTTCCTACGAGCAGTACTTC.

DNA of the CDR3: TGTGCCAGCAGCTTATTAGGGAGTGATCAAGAGACCCAGTACTTC. It yields the protein CASSLLGSDQETQYF. V and J are TRBV11-2 and TRBJ2-5; D perhaps matches TRBD2 (5 bases). V lost 2 bases and J lost 2, with 12 bases in between. This CDR3 has 15 amino acids. The V gene's germline CDR1 is SGHAT and CDR2 FQNNGV.

The chain carries TRBV7-6 and TRBJ2-1; 10 bases match TRBD2. The CDR3 is made up of 13 amino acids. Germline V gene data show CDR1 as SGHVS and CDR2 as FNYEAQ. V lost 4 bases and J lost 10; bases outside the gene matches: 4. DNA for the CDR3: TGTGCCAGCAGCTCCGGGACTAGCGAAGAGCAGTTCTTC. It is translated as CASSSGTSEEQFF.

This chain links TRBV6-2 or TRBV6-3 with TRBJ1-2, with D uncertain. Trimming left V 4 bases short and J 7 bases short, with 7 bases between. Germline values: CDR1 MNHEY, CDR2 SVGEGT. There are 11 residues in the CDR3. CDR3 DNA: TGTGCCAGCAGTTGGAGCGGTGGCTACACCTTC. Translating it yields CASSWSGGYTF.

This sequence joins TRBV28 and TRBJ2-3, with TRBD1 as a possible D gene (6 bases). Germline V gene data show CDR1 as MDHEN and CDR2 as SYDVKM. This CDR3 comprises 15 residues. Trimming removed 3 bases at V and 0 bases at J, with 10 bases between. Written as DNA, the CDR3 is TGTGCCAGCAGTTTGACAGGAGCTAGCACAGATACGCAGTATTTT. Translation: CASSLTGASTDTQYF.

The V call is TRBV19, the J call TRBJ2-2, with unresolved D. The CDR3 is 15 residues long. V was trimmed by 3 bases and J by 5 bases, leaving 13 bases between them. Germline assignment: CDR1 LNHDA and CDR2 SQIVND (reference sequence). The CDR3 DNA reads as TGTGCCAGTAGTATTGGTGGAGCCGAGACCGGGGAGCTGTTTTTT. Encoded protein: CASSIGGAETGELFF.

J is TRBJ2-5 and V is TRBV5-8; no clear D gene. The V and J ends lost 2 bases and 2 bases respectively, with 4 bases between them. The CDR3 extends over 12 amino acids. Looked up from germline, CDR1 is SGHTS and CDR2 is YDEGEE. As DNA, the CDR3 is TGTGCCAGCAGCTTCTCTCAAGAGACCCAGTACTTC. Translated: CASSFSQETQYF. The full variable domain, in which reference TRBV5-8 and TRBJ2-5 provide the parts outside the CDR3, is EAGVTQSPTHLIKTRGQQATLRCSPISGHTSVYWYQQALGLGLQFLLWYDEGEERNRGNFPPRFSGRQFPNYSSELNVNALELEDSALYLCASSFSQETQYFGPGTRLLVL.

This clone was observed a few times. V and J are TRBV5-1 and TRBJ1-1; possible D gene TRBD1, 6 bases. In germline, CDR1 is SGHRS, CDR2 YFSETQ. CDR3 length: 15 residues. V was shortened by 2 bases and J by 5 bases, with 16 bases between the two germline ends. The CDR3 region has the DNA TGCGCCAGCAGCTTAGACAGGTACGGTGGAACTGAAGCTTTCTTT. Amino acids: CASSLDRYGGTEAFF.